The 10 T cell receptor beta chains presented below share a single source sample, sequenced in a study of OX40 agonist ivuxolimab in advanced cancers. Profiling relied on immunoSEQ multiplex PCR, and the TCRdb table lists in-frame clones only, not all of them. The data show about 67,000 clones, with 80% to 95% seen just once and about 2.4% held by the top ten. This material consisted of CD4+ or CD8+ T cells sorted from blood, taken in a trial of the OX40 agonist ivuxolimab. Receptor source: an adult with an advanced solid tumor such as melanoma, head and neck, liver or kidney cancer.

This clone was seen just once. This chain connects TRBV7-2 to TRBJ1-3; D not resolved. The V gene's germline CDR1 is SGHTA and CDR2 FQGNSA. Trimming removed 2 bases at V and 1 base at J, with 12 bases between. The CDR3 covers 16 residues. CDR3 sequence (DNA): TGTGCCAGCAGCTTATTTTCCCTTATATCTGGAAACACCATATATTTT. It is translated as CASSLFSLISGNTIYF.

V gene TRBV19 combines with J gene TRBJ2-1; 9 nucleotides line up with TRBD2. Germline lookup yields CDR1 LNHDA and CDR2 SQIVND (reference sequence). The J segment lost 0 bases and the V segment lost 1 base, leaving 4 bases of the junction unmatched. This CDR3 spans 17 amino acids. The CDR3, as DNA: TGTGCCAGTAGTATAGTATCGACTAGCGGCTCCTACAATGAGCAGTTCTTC. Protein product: CASSIVSTSGSYNEQFF.

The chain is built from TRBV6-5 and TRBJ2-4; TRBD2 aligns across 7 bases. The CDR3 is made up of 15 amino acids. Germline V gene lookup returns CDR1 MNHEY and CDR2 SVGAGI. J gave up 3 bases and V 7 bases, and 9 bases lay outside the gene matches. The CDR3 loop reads CASNPGGGGKNIQYF. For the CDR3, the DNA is TGTGCCAGCAATCCGGGGGGAGGTGGCAAAAACATTCAGTACTTC.

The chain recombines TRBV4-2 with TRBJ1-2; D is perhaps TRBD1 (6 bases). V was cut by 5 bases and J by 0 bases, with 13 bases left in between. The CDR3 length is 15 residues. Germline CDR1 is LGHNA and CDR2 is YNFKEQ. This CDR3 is CASSSYRDPNYGYTF. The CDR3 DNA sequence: TGTGCCAGCAGCTCCTACAGGGACCCTAACTATGGCTACACCTTC.

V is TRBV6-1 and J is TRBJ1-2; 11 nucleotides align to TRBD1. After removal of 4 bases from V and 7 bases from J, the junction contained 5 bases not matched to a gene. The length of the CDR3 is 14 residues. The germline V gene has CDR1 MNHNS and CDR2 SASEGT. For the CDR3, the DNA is TGTGCCAGCAGTGTTGGACAGGGGGCGGGTGGCTACACCTTC. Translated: CASSVGQGAGGYTF.

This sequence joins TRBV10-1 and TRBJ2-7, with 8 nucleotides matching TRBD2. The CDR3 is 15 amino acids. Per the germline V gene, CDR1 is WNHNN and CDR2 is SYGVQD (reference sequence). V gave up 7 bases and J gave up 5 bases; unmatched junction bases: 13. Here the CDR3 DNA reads TGCGCCAGCACCATCCAAGCGGGAGCGGGTAACGAGCAGTACTTC. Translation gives CASTIQAGAGNEQYF.

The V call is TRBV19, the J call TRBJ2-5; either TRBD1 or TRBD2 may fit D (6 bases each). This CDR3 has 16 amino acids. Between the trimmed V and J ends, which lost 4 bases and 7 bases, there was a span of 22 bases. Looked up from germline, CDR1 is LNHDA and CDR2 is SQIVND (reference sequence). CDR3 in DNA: TGTGCCAGTAGTACCCCCCTCCGCCAGGGGAGGTGGACCCAGTACTTC. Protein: CASSTPLRQGRWTQYF.

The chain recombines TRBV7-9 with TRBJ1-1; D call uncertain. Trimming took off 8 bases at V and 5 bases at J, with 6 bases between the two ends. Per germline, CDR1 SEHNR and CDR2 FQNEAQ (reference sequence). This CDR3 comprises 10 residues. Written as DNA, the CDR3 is TGTGCCAGCGGAGGGACTGAAGCTTTCTTT. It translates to CASGGTEAFF.

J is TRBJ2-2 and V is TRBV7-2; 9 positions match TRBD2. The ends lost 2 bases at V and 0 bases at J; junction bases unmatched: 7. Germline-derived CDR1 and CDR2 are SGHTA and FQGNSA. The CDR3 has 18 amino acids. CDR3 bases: TGTGCCAGCAGCTTATGGGCCAGCGGGGGGCCGAACACCGGGGAGCTGTTTTTT. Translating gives CASSLWASGGPNTGELFF.

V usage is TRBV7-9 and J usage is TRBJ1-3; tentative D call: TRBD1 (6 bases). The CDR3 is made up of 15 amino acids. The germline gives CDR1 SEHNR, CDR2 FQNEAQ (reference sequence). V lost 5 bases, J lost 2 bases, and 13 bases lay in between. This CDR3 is CASSPPTGPGNTIYF. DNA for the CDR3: TGTGCCAGCAGCCCCCCCACAGGGCCTGGAAACACCATATATTTT.